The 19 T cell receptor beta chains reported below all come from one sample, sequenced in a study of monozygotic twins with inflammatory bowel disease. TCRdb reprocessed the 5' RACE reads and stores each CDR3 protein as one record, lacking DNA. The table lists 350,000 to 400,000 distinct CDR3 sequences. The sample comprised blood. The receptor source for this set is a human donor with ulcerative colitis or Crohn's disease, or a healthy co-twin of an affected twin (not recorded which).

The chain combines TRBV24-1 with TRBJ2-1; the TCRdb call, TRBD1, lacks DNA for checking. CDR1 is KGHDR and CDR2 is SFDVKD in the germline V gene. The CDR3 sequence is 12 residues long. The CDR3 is CATMDRGREQFF.

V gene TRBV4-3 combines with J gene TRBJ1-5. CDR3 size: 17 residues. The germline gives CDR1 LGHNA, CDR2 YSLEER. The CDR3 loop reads CASSQDLTGTPKEPQHF.

CDR3 region: CASTIIGQGAATGELFF. The gene calls are TRBV28 and TRBJ2-2; no DNA is available, so the TRBD1 call from TCRdb remains unchecked. The CDR3 has 17 residues. From germline, CDR1 is MDHEN and CDR2 SYDVKM.

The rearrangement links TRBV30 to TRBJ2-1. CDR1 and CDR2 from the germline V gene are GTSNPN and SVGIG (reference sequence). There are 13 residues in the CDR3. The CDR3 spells CAWREPLGWGQFF.

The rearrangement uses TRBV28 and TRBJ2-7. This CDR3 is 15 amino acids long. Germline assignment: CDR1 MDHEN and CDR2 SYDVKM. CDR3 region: CASSFVDRASHEQYF. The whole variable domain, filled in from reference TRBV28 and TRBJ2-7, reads DVKVTQSSRYLVKRTGEKVFLECVQDMDHENMFWYRQDPGLGLRLIYFSYDVKMKEKGDIPEGYSVSREKKERFSLILESASTNQTSMYLCASSFVDRASHEQYFGPGTRLTVT.

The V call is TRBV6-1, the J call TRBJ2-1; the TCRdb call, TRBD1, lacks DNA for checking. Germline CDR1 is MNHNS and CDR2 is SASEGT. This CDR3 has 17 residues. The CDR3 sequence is CASSPFRGGSPYNEQFF.

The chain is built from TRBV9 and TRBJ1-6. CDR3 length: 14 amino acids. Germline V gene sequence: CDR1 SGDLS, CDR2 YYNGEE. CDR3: CASSVASRDSPLHF. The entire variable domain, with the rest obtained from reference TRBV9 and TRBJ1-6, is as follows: DSGVTQTPKHLITATGQRVTLRCSPRSGDLSVYWYQQSLDQGLQFLIQYYNGEERAKGNILERFSAQQFPDLHSELNLSSLELGDSALYFCASSVASRDSPLHFGNGTRLTVT.

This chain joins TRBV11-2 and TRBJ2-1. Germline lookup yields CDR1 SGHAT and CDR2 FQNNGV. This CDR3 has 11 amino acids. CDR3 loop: CASRLNNEQFF.

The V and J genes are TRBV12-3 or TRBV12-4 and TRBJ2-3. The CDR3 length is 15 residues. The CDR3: CASSGVGASTDTQYF.

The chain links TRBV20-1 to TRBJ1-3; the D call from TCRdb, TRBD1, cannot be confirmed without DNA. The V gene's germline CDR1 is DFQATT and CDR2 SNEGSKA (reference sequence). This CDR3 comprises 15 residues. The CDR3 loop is CSATRDGVSGNTIYF.

The CDR3 sequence: CAWSGGQGPYNEQFF. This chain connects TRBV30 to TRBJ2-1; TCRdb selects TRBD1, and the lack of DNA leaves this call unchecked. The CDR3 length is 15 residues. Germline loops: CDR1 GTSNPN, CDR2 SVGIG (reference sequence).

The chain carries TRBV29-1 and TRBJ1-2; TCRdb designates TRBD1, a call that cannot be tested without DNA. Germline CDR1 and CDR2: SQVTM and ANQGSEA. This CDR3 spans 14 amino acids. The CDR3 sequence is CSVTPGQRNYGYTF. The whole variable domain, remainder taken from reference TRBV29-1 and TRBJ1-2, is SAVISQKPSRDICQRGTSLTIQCQVDSQVTMMFWYRQQPGQSLTLIATANQGSEATYESGFVIDKFPISRPNLTFSTLTVSNMSPEDSSIYLCSVTPGQRNYGYTFGSGTRLTVV.

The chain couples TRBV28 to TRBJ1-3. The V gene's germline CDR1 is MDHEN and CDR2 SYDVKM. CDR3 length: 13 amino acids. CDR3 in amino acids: CASSFTSGNTIYF.

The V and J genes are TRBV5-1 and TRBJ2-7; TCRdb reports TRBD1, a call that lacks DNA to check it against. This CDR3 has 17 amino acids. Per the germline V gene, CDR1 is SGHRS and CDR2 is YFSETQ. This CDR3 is CASRKEGGRMFSYEQYF.

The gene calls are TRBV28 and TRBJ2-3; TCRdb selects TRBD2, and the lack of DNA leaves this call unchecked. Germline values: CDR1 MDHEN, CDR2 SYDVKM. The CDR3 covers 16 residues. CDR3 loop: CASSSGTSGDPDTQYF.

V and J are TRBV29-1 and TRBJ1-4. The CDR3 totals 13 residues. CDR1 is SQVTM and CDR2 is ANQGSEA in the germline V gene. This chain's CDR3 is CSGKTGSNEKLFF.

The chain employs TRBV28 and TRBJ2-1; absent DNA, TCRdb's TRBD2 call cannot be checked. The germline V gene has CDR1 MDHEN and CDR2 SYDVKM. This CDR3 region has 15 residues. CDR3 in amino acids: CASSLSLAGGREQFF.

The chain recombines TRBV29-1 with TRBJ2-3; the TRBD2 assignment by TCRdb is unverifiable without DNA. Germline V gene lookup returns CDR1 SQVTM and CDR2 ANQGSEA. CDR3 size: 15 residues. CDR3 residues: CSVEGSVSGTDTQYF.

The CDR3 protein is CASSSMGQPTYLSSYNEQFF. The chain links TRBV5-1 to TRBJ2-1; TCRdb's D call of TRBD1 is untestable without DNA. Germline loops: CDR1 SGHRS, CDR2 YFSETQ. There are 20 residues in the CDR3.